This TCR beta chain emerged from a study of fetal regulatory T cell absence and autoimmunity. Notes on this clone: The target antigen is unknown.

Sequencing was at survey level. Libraries were prepared by immunoSEQ multiplex PCR; TCRdb keeps only in-frame clonotypes and omits some of them. The sample lists 95,000 to 100,000 clones; less than 80% were seen once. Trimming shortened V by 4 bases and J by 0 bases, and 11 bases separated the two germline ends. Germline lookup yields CDR1 SGHNT and CDR2 YYREEE (reference sequence). This CDR3 is built from 14 residues. Study-wide points: Oligoclonal TCR enrichment in pancreas over cord blood reached over 95-fold for some clones. Pancreas and cord blood did not differ much in TRB family usage.

The chain is built from TRBV5-4 and TRBJ2-7; no clear D gene. What was sequenced was pancreas tissue. The TCR sequence derives from a male donor with IPEX syndrome. CDR3 bases: TGTGCCAGCAGCGGGGATTTGAGCTCCTACGAGCAGTACTTC. Amino acids: CASSGDLSSYEQYF.